This TCR beta chain stems from a study of blood T cell repertoires in COVID-19. The overall study: PBMCs, B-cell-depleted T cells, or T cells were the source of the cDNA or gDNA that made up the material.

Trimming removed 3 bases from V and 1 base from J, with 11 bases in between. CDR3 length equals 15 residues. CDR1 and CDR2 (germline): KGHDR, SFDVKD. Profiling relied on immunoSEQ multiplex PCR, and the TCRdb table lists in-frame clones only, not all of them. The profile shows under 450,000 clones, 70% to 90% of them singletons. This chain uses TRBV24-1 with TRBJ2-5, with D unclear. The sequenced sample was peripheral blood. This clonotype was obtained from a woman aged 40 to 50 with COVID-19, enrolled during active disease. In nucleotides, the CDR3 is TGTGCCACCAGTGATCCCGGTTCAGGCCAAGAGACCCAGTACTTC. Amino acid sequence: CATSDPGSGQETQYF.